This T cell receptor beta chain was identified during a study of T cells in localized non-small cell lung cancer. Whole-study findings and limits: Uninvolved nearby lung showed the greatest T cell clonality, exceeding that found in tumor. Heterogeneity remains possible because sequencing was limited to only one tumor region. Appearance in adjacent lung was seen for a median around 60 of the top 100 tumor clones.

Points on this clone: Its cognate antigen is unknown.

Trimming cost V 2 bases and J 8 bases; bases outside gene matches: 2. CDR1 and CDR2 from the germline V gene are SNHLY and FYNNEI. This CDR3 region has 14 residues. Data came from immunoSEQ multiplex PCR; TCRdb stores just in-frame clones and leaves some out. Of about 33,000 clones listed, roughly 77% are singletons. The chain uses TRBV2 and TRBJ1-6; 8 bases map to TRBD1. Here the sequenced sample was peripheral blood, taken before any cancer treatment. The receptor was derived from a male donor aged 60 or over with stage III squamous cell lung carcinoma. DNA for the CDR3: TGTGCCAGCAGTGAAATGACAGGGGATTCACCCCTCCACTTT. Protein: CASSEMTGDSPLHF. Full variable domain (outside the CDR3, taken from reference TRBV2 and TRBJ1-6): EPEVTQTPSHQVTQMGQEVILRCVPISNHLYFYWYRQILGQKVEFLVSFYNNEISEKSEIFDDQFSVERPDGSNFTLKIRSTKLEDSAMYFCASSEMTGDSPLHFGNGTRLTVT.